These 8 T cell receptor beta chains share one sample of origin, sequenced in a study of cytomegalovirus exposure and HLA in healthy donors. This PCR relied on a set of 60 Vbeta primers and 13 Jbeta primers. This table comes from immunoSEQ multiplex PCR, and its TCRdb copy is limited to in-frame clones, with some not included. In all, the sample yields 120,000 or so clones. Source material: PBMCs. These TCRs come from a man aged 18 to 30 in good health and CMV-seronegative.

The rearrangement uses TRBV7-9 and TRBJ1-1; D is unresolved. Trimming removed 5 bases from V and 2 bases from J, with 21 bases in between. The CDR3 has 17 residues. CDR1 is SEHNR, CDR2 FQNEAQ, per germline (reference sequence). The CDR3: CASSPWTSRLENTEAFF. CDR3 sequence (DNA): TGTGCCAGCAGCCCTTGGACTTCCCGCCTCGAAAACACTGAAGCTTTCTTT.

The chain's CDR3 is CASSYDLGSEKLFF. Here the CDR3 DNA reads TGTGCCAGCAGTTACGACCTGGGGAGTGAAAAACTGTTTTTT. The chain couples TRBV6-6 to TRBJ1-4; D not certain. CDR3 length: 14 amino acids. Germline values: CDR1 MNHNY, CDR2 SVGAGI (reference sequence). The V and J ends lost 2 bases and 7 bases respectively, with 11 bases between them.

The V call is TRBV7-9, the J call TRBJ2-7; 11 bases map to TRBD1. Germline lookup yields CDR1 SEHNR and CDR2 FQNEAQ (reference sequence). V trimming: 7 bases; J trimming: 3 bases; junction bases outside the gene matches: 8. The CDR3 length is 15 residues. The CDR3 nucleotides are TGTGCCAGCACCTTGGACAGGGGGCTGATCTACGAGCAGTACTTC. It codes for CASTLDRGLIYEQYF.

The chain is built from TRBV11-2 and TRBJ1-1; a weak D match, TRBD1 (6 bases). There are 14 residues in the CDR3. The germline gives CDR1 SGHAT, CDR2 FQNNGV. V was pared by 5 bases and J by 1 base, with 11 bases between. In DNA, the CDR3 is TGTGCCAGCAGCCGACAGGTTACGAACACTGAAGCTTTCTTT. This encodes CASSRQVTNTEAFF. Full variable domain (outside the CDR3, taken from reference TRBV11-2 and TRBJ1-1): EAGVAQSPRYKIIEKRQSVAFWCNPISGHATLYWYQQILGQGPKLLIQFQNNGVVDDSQLPKDRFSAERLKGVDSTLKIQPAKLEDSAVYLCASSRQVTNTEAFFGQGTRLTVV.

The V call is TRBV7-9, the J call TRBJ2-3, with 10 nucleotides matching TRBD2. Trimming cost V 2 bases and J 4 bases; bases outside gene matches: 3. The CDR3 loop spans 15 amino acids. Per germline, CDR1 SEHNR and CDR2 FQNEAQ (reference sequence). CDR3 sequence reads: CASSLSGRAPDTQYF. CDR3 nucleotides: TGTGCCAGCAGCTTAAGCGGGAGGGCCCCAGATACGCAGTATTTT. The variable domain in full, completed from reference TRBV7-9 and TRBJ2-3, reads DTGVSQNPRHKITKRGQNVTFRCDPISEHNRLYWYRQTLGQGPEFLTYFQNEAQLEKSRLLSDRFSAERPKGSFSTLEIQRTEQGDSAMYLCASSLSGRAPDTQYFGPGTRLTVL.

This chain links TRBV19 with TRBJ1-2; D perhaps matches TRBD1 (6 bases). Germline V gives CDR1 LNHDA, CDR2 SQIVND (reference sequence). There are 14 residues in the CDR3. The CDR3 reads CAIGSGTLNYGYTF. CDR3 nucleotide sequence: TGTGCAATCGGGTCCGGGACACTCAACTATGGCTACACCTTC.

The chain combines TRBV7-6 with TRBJ1-1, with 9 bases lining up with TRBD1. Germline V gene data show CDR1 as SGHVS and CDR2 as FNYEAQ. V dropped 0 bases and J dropped 3; count of bases not matched to a gene: 14. The CDR3 contains 19 residues. This CDR3 reads CASSLAGQGGALADTEAFF. CDR3 in DNA: TGTGCCAGCAGCTTAGCGGGACAGGGTGGGGCTCTTGCCGACACTGAAGCTTTCTTT.

The chain is built from TRBV9 and TRBJ1-2, with 7 bases identical to TRBD1. This CDR3 comprises 14 residues. Looked up from germline, CDR1 is SGDLS and CDR2 is YYNGEE. With V trimmed by 4 bases and J by 6 bases, 9 bases remained unmatched. CDR3 loop: CASSSEAGGNGYTF. CDR3 sequence (DNA): TGTGCCAGCAGCTCCGAGGCAGGGGGGAATGGCTACACCTTC.